What follows are 18 T cell receptor beta chains derived from one specimen sequenced in a study of blood T cell repertoires in COVID-19. Assay: immunoSEQ multiplex PCR; the TCRdb copy retains only in-frame clones and omits some. The table lists around 340,000 clones, 89% of them singletons. Sequencing was carried out using peripheral blood. These receptor sequences come from an older woman with COVID-19, enrolled during active disease.

This chain connects TRBV15 to TRBJ1-1, with D maybe TRBD1 (5 bases). Germline V lookup: CDR1 LNHNV, CDR2 YYDKDF (reference sequence). The CDR3 totals 14 residues. The V end was cut by 3 bases, the J end by 1 base, with 9 bases between. The CDR3 here is CATSSPGKNTEAFF. The DNA of the CDR3 is TGTGCCACCAGCAGCCCAGGGAAGAACACTGAAGCTTTCTTT.

The chain joins TRBV6-5 to TRBJ2-5; the D gene is possibly TRBD2 (7 bases). CDR1 and CDR2 (germline): MNHEY, SVGAGI. V shed 8 bases and J shed 5 bases, with 12 bases lying between them. CDR3 length: 12 amino acids. CDR3 sequence: CASSGGRETQYF. CDR3 DNA sequence: TGTGCCAGCTCGGGGGGCCGGGAGACCCAGTACTTC.

The J gene is TRBJ2-1, the V gene TRBV4-2; TRBD2 matches 12 bases. After removal of 0 bases from V and 9 bases from J, the junction contained 6 bases not matched to a gene. Germline lookup yields CDR1 LGHNA and CDR2 YNFKEQ. The CDR3 spans 16 residues. The CDR3 here is CASSQELAGGPGEQFF. The CDR3 nucleotides are TGTGCCAGCAGCCAAGAGCTAGCGGGGGGGCCAGGTGAGCAGTTCTTC.

The chain recombines TRBV19 with TRBJ1-6; 8 bases map to TRBD1. CDR3 length: 15 amino acids. V lost 0 bases, J lost 10 bases, and 5 bases stayed unmatched. In germline, CDR1 is LNHDA, CDR2 SQIVND (reference sequence). CDR3 amino acids: CASSIDRQGASPLHF. Here the CDR3 DNA reads TGTGCCAGTAGTATAGATCGGCAGGGGGCGTCACCCCTCCACTTT.

The V and J genes are TRBV18 and TRBJ1-6; the D gene is possibly TRBD1 (5 bases). The CDR3 has 14 residues. In germline, CDR1 is KGHSH, CDR2 LQKENI. V dropped 5 bases and J dropped 6 bases, with 11 bases sitting between them. The CDR3 region is CASSDGQVNSPLHF. The CDR3 DNA is TGTGCCAGCTCAGACGGACAAGTTAATTCACCCCTCCACTTT.

The genes are TRBV24-1 and TRBJ2-4; D call uncertain. V shed 9 bases and J shed 9 bases, with 14 bases lying between them. Germline V gene lookup returns CDR1 KGHDR and CDR2 SFDVKD. The CDR3 length is 12 residues. The CDR3 loop reads CATGPSDGIQYF. CDR3 nucleotide sequence: TGTGCCACCGGGCCGTCCGACGGCATTCAGTACTTC.

The rearrangement uses TRBV10-2 and TRBJ1-2; no reliable D call. The CDR3 is 11 amino acids. CDR1 and CDR2 (germline): WSHSY, SAAADI. V was clipped by 6 bases and J by 4 bases, with 6 bases between them. The chain's CDR3 is CASRNSYGYTF. The DNA of the CDR3 is TGCGCCAGCAGGAACAGCTATGGCTACACCTTC.

The chain couples TRBV7-2 to TRBJ2-1, with TRBD2 matching 11 bases. After removal of 3 bases from V and 9 bases from J, the junction contained 10 bases not matched to a gene. The length of the CDR3 is 16 residues. Per germline, CDR1 SGHTA and CDR2 FQGNSA. CDR3: CASSFASGGTGGEQFF. In DNA form, the CDR3 reads TGTGCCAGCAGCTTTGCTAGCGGGGGGACCGGGGGTGAGCAGTTCTTC.

The genes are TRBV18 and TRBJ1-1; D may be TRBD1 (6 bases). The ends were cut back, 4 bases at V and 0 bases at J, with 12 bases in the middle. The germline V gene has CDR1 KGHSH and CDR2 LQKENI. The CDR3 loop spans 15 amino acids. The CDR3 nucleotides read TGTGCCAGCTCACACCTGGGACAAGTGAACACTGAAGCTTTCTTT. Translating gives CASSHLGQVNTEAFF.

The V call is TRBV21-1, the J call TRBJ2-5; no DNA check was done on the table's D call, TRBD2. TRBV21-1 is recorded as a pseudogene. The length of the CDR3 is 16 residues. The CDR3 nucleotides read TGTGCCAGCAGCAAATTAGTTAGCGGGGGTCAAGAGACCCAGTACTTC. It yields the protein CASSKLVSGGQETQYF.

The rearrangement joins TRBV4-2 to TRBJ1-3; D ambiguous. The CDR3 contains 19 residues. V dropped 0 bases and J dropped 2 bases, with 20 bases sitting between them. Per germline, CDR1 LGHNA and CDR2 YNFKEQ. Here the CDR3 DNA reads TGTGCCAGCAGCCAAGATCGGCTGGCGAGGGAGGTTCCTGGAAACACCATATATTTT. Its translation: CASSQDRLAREVPGNTIYF.

CDR3 coding DNA: TGTGCCAGCAGTTACTCTAGCGGGGGGGCCTACGAGCAGTACTTC. It codes for CASSYSSGGAYEQYF. The chain joins TRBV6-5 to TRBJ2-7; 11 bases are a match to TRBD2. The germline gives CDR1 MNHEY, CDR2 SVGAGI. The V and J ends lost 0 bases and 2 bases, in that order; junction bases with no gene match: 0. The CDR3 has 15 amino acids.

Concerning this clone: One end of the junction does not line up with germline, which may come from a read error. The chain links TRBV13 to TRBJ1-1; 9 positions agree with TRBD1. The CDR3 totals 13 residues. Germline V lookup: CDR1 PRHDT, CDR2 FYEKMQ (reference sequence). CDR3 in amino acids: CANSVGQGAEAFF. CDR3 bases: TGTGCCAACAGCGTGGGACAGGGTGCTGAAGCTTTCTTT.

The chain combines TRBV2 with TRBJ1-2, with 8 positions matching TRBD1. The V gene's germline CDR1 is SNHLY and CDR2 FYNNEI. CDR3 length: 12 residues. With 6 bases clipped from V and 6 bases from J, the junction kept 3 bases outside the gene matches. Written as DNA, the CDR3 is TGTGCCAGCAGGAGGACAGGGAATGGCTACACCTTC. It specifies CASRRTGNGYTF.

J is TRBJ2-7 and V is TRBV6-6, with TRBD1 as a possible D gene (6 bases). V lost 7 bases to trimming and J lost 7 bases, with 23 bases between them. This CDR3 spans 15 amino acids. Germline CDR1 is MNHNY and CDR2 is SVGAGI (reference sequence). The CDR3 DNA reads TGTGCCAGCAAGCCACCCCAACCAGGGGTGTGGGAGCAGTACTTC. Its translation: CASKPPQPGVWEQYF.

The chain combines TRBV15 with TRBJ1-6, with D possibly TRBD1 on 6 matching bases. CDR3 length: 15 amino acids. Germline V lookup: CDR1 LNHNV, CDR2 YYDKDF (reference sequence). The V and J ends lost 3 bases and 4 bases respectively, with 10 bases between them. The CDR3 DNA reads as TGTGCCACCAGCAGTTATACAGGGTATAATTCACCCCTCCACTTT. This codes for CATSSYTGYNSPLHF.

The chain employs TRBV5-1 and TRBJ1-1, with TRBD1 identical over 9 bases. V trimming: 4 bases; J trimming: 2 bases; junction bases outside the gene matches: 6. The CDR3 has 15 residues. The V gene's germline CDR1 is SGHRS and CDR2 YFSETQ. The CDR3 bases are TGCGCCAGCAGCAGATCGACAGGGGGAAACACTGAAGCTTTCTTT. Protein product: CASSRSTGGNTEAFF.

The chain uses TRBV10-3 and TRBJ1-2; 7 positions agree with TRBD1. The CDR3 spans 15 residues. Germline V gene sequence: CDR1 ENHRY, CDR2 SYGVKD. Germline trimming cut 6 bases from V and 8 bases from J; bases unmatched to any gene: 15. Here the CDR3 reads CAIRAADRSTDGYTF. For the CDR3, the DNA is TGTGCCATCAGAGCCGCGGACAGGTCGACGGACGGCTACACCTTC.